This is a list of T cell receptor beta chains from one sample in a study of OX40 agonist ivuxolimab in advanced cancers. Libraries were prepared by immunoSEQ multiplex PCR; TCRdb keeps only in-frame clonotypes and omits some of them. The sample contains 75,000 to 100,000 clones, about 80% of which appear only once. The sample was CD4+ or CD8+ T cells sorted from blood, taken in a trial of the OX40 agonist ivuxolimab. All receptors derive from an adult with an advanced solid tumor such as melanoma, head and neck, liver or kidney cancer. Both conserved end residues are part of each CDR3. A D gene is named only where the DNA matches it firmly. A clone size is listed for some rows: how often the clone was seen (once, few, many), or a class if it is expanded.

CDR3aa: CASSEQAAAYEQYF; CDR3nt: TGTGCCAGCAGTGAACAAGCGGCTGCCTACGAGCAGTACTTC; d_gene: NA; abundance: few; v_gene: TRBV6-1; j_gene: TRBJ2-7
CDR3aa: CASSPLPRGWGNYGYTF; CDR3nt: TGTGCCAGCAGCCCATTACCCCGAGGGTGGGGTAACTATGGCTACACCTTC; d_gene: NA; abundance: NA; v_gene: TRBV11-1; j_gene: TRBJ1-2
CDR3aa: CASSGAGPGWYNEQFF; CDR3nt: TGTGCCAGCAGCGGAGCTGGGCCGGGATGGTACAATGAGCAGTTCTTC; d_gene: NA; abundance: NA; v_gene: TRBV9; j_gene: TRBJ2-1
CDR3aa: CASSLVGQRNEKLFF; CDR3nt: TGTGCCAGCAGCTTGGTGGGACAGCGGAATGAAAAACTGTTTTTT; d_gene: TRBD1; abundance: NA; v_gene: TRBV5-6; j_gene: TRBJ1-4
CDR3aa: CASVRSGGSGELFF; CDR3nt: TGTGCTAGTGTTCGGAGCGGGGGGTCCGGGGAGCTGTTTTTT; d_gene: TRBD2; abundance: NA; v_gene: TRBV12-5; j_gene: TRBJ2-2
CDR3aa: CASSQVPGGAYEQYF; CDR3nt: TGTGCCAGCAGCCAAGTTCCGGGCGGCGCCTACGAGCAGTACTTC; d_gene: NA; abundance: NA; v_gene: TRBV4-2; j_gene: TRBJ2-7
CDR3aa: CASSIHRDRGNTGELFF; CDR3nt: TGTGCCAGCAGCATACACCGGGACAGGGGGAACACCGGGGAGCTGTTTTTT; d_gene: TRBD1; abundance: NA; v_gene: TRBV9; j_gene: TRBJ2-2
CDR3aa: CASRLYRDSEAFF; CDR3nt: TGCGCCAGCAGACTTTACCGGGACTCTGAAGCTTTCTTT; d_gene: NA; abundance: NA; v_gene: TRBV5-1; j_gene: TRBJ1-1
CDR3aa: CASSEGDLYTDTQYF; CDR3nt: TGTGCCAGCAGTGAAGGGGACTTGTACACAGATACGCAGTATTTT; d_gene: NA; abundance: NA; v_gene: TRBV6-1; j_gene: TRBJ2-3
CDR3aa: CASSPNSYEQYF; CDR3nt: TGTGCCAGCAGCCCGAATAGCTACGAGCAGTACTTC; d_gene: NA; abundance: NA; v_gene: TRBV7-2; j_gene: TRBJ2-7
CDR3aa: CASSPRSGWLNYGYTF; CDR3nt: TGTGCCAGCAGCCCCCGGTCAGGGTGGTTAAACTATGGCTACACCTTC; d_gene: NA; abundance: NA; v_gene: TRBV9; j_gene: TRBJ1-2
CDR3aa: CASSPGSPGDTQYF; CDR3nt: TGTGCCAGCAGCCCCGGCTCCCCCGGGGATACGCAGTATTTT; d_gene: NA; abundance: NA; v_gene: TRBV7-9; j_gene: TRBJ2-3
CDR3aa: CASSWGQGASEQFF; CDR3nt: TGTGCCAGCAGTTGGGGACAGGGGGCTAGTGAGCAGTTCTTC; d_gene: TRBD1; abundance: NA; v_gene: TRBV27; j_gene: TRBJ2-1
CDR3aa: CASGSSPGSGEVFEQYF; CDR3nt: TGTGCTAGTGGTTCCTCCCCGGGTAGCGGGGAGGTATTCGAGCAGTACTTC; d_gene: TRBD2; abundance: NA; v_gene: TRBV12-5; j_gene: TRBJ2-7
CDR3aa: CASSFYVGSSGANVLTF; CDR3nt: TGTGCCAGCAGCTTCTACGTGGGTAGCTCTGGGGCCAACGTCCTGACTTTC; d_gene: NA; abundance: NA; v_gene: TRBV7-2; j_gene: TRBJ2-6
CDR3aa: CASSSRALTNEKLFF; CDR3nt: TGTGCCAGCAGCTCCAGGGCCCTCACTAATGAAAAACTGTTTTTT; d_gene: NA; abundance: NA; v_gene: TRBV7-9; j_gene: TRBJ1-4
CDR3aa: CASSRTGTEAFF; CDR3nt: TGTGCCAGCAGTCGGACAGGGACTGAAGCTTTCTTT; d_gene: TRBD1; abundance: NA; v_gene: TRBV2; j_gene: TRBJ1-1
CDR3aa: CASSPRTSEYNEQFF; CDR3nt: TGTGCCAGCAGCCCAAGGACTAGCGAATACAATGAGCAGTTCTTC; d_gene: TRBD2; abundance: NA; v_gene: TRBV11-2; j_gene: TRBJ2-1
CDR3aa: CASSLGRTGRSGELFF; CDR3nt: TGTGCCAGCAGCTTAGGGAGGACAGGGCGTTCCGGGGAGCTGTTTTTT; d_gene: TRBD1; abundance: NA; v_gene: TRBV11-3; j_gene: TRBJ2-2
CDR3aa: CASRVRSEAFF; CDR3nt: TGTGCCAGCAGGGTGCGGTCTGAAGCTTTCTTT; d_gene: NA; abundance: NA; v_gene: TRBV5-6; j_gene: TRBJ1-1
CDR3aa: CASSRTSGVIDTQYF; CDR3nt: TGTGCCAGCTCACGGACTAGCGGAGTGATAGATACGCAGTATTTT; d_gene: TRBD2; abundance: NA; v_gene: TRBV18; j_gene: TRBJ2-3
CDR3aa: CASSPRQGTEEKLFF; CDR3nt: TGTGCCAGCTCACCAAGACAGGGAACGGAGGAAAAACTGTTTTTT; d_gene: TRBD1; abundance: NA; v_gene: TRBV18; j_gene: TRBJ1-4
CDR3aa: CASSPGLAGARAKNIQYF; CDR3nt: TGCGCCAGCAGCCCGGGACTAGCGGGGGCGAGAGCCAAAAACATTCAGTACTTC; d_gene: TRBD2; abundance: NA; v_gene: TRBV5-1; j_gene: TRBJ2-4
CDR3aa: CASSILHYPGQGRNEQFF; CDR3nt: TGTGCCAGTAGTATCCTCCATTATCCGGGACAGGGCCGGAATGAGCAGTTCTTC; d_gene: TRBD1; abundance: NA; v_gene: TRBV19; j_gene: TRBJ2-1
CDR3aa: CASSGGTSGSLNEQFF; CDR3nt: TGTGCCAGCAGCGGCGGGACTAGCGGGAGTCTTAATGAGCAGTTCTTC; d_gene: TRBD2; abundance: NA; v_gene: TRBV7-6; j_gene: TRBJ2-1
CDR3aa: CASSKQGAPEKLFF; CDR3nt: TGTGCCAGCAGTAAACAGGGGGCGCCTGAAAAACTGTTTTTT; d_gene: TRBD1; abundance: NA; v_gene: TRBV6-6; j_gene: TRBJ1-4
CDR3aa: CASSQYAATYTEAFF; CDR3nt: TGCGCCAGCAGCCAGTACGCCGCTACTTACACTGAAGCTTTCTTT; d_gene: NA; abundance: NA; v_gene: TRBV2; j_gene: TRBJ1-1
CDR3aa: CASSPQRGSYNEQFF; CDR3nt: TGTGCCAGCTCACCACAGAGAGGTTCCTACAATGAGCAGTTCTTC; d_gene: NA; abundance: few; v_gene: TRBV18; j_gene: TRBJ2-1
CDR3aa: CSAADSYEQYF; CDR3nt: TGCAGTGCTGCCGACTCTTACGAGCAGTACTTC; d_gene: NA; abundance: NA; v_gene: TRBV20-1; j_gene: TRBJ2-7
CDR3aa: CASSLGQGTEAFF; CDR3nt: TGTGCCAGCAGCTTGGGACAGGGGACTGAAGCTTTCTTT; d_gene: TRBD1; abundance: NA; v_gene: TRBV9; j_gene: TRBJ1-1
CDR3aa: CASRPGQGGIAKNIQYF; CDR3nt: TGTGCAAGTCGCCCCGGACAGGGAGGGATAGCCAAAAACATTCAGTACTTC; d_gene: NA; abundance: NA; v_gene: TRBV12-2; j_gene: TRBJ2-4
CDR3aa: CSVARAAGNTIYF; CDR3nt: TGCAGCGTTGCGAGGGCAGCCGGAAACACCATATATTTT; d_gene: NA; abundance: NA; v_gene: TRBV29-1; j_gene: TRBJ1-3
CDR3aa: CASSSPETGVTDTQYF; CDR3nt: TGTGCCAGCAGTTCCCCCGAGACAGGGGTCACAGATACGCAGTATTTT; d_gene: TRBD1; abundance: NA; v_gene: TRBV2; j_gene: TRBJ2-3
CDR3aa: CATSRDRQPMNTEAFF; CDR3nt: TGTGCCACCAGCAGAGATAGGCAGCCCATGAACACTGAAGCTTTCTTT; d_gene: NA; abundance: NA; v_gene: TRBV15; j_gene: TRBJ1-1
CDR3aa: CAWSTGVSTDTQYF; CDR3nt: TGTGCCTGGAGTACAGGGGTTAGCACAGATACGCAGTATTTT; d_gene: TRBD1; abundance: few; v_gene: TRBV30; j_gene: TRBJ2-3
CDR3aa: CASSSRLGKDEQYF; CDR3nt: TGTGCCAGCAGCTCTCGACTGGGAAAGGACGAGCAGTACTTC; d_gene: NA; abundance: once; v_gene: TRBV9; j_gene: TRBJ2-7
CDR3aa: CASSPRRSGCGEQFF; CDR3nt: TGCGCCAGCAGTCCCCGACGCAGCGGCTGTGGTGAGCAGTTCTTC; d_gene: NA; abundance: NA; v_gene: TRBV23-1; j_gene: TRBJ2-1